This T cell receptor (beta chain) was sequenced during a study of cytomegalovirus exposure and HLA in healthy donors. Across the study: The 100 million to 140 million unique TCR beta sequences, from roughly 170 million T cells, were found by an earlier analysis.

Whole-study results and caveats: Sequencing had likely introduced a cluster of highly shared sequence variants as an artifact. Per a prior analysis, the majority of TCR beta V segments were productive roughly 90% or roughly 30% of the time. TCR beta V- and J-gene trimming was later associated with a missense DCLRE1C variant.

A word on this clone: Its matching antigen is unknown.

The PCR was carried out with 60 Vbeta primers and 13 Jbeta primers. Libraries were prepared by immunoSEQ multiplex PCR; TCRdb keeps only in-frame clonotypes and omits some of them. The repertoire consists of some 51,000 clones, with roughly 74% occurring once and the leading ten covering less than 35%. Trimming removed 4 bases from V and 13 bases from J, with 15 bases in between. Germline V gene lookup returns CDR1 SGDLS and CDR2 YYNGEE. The CDR3 has 13 residues. This clonotype was sampled from a man aged 35 to 55 in good health and CMV-seropositive. The sequencing sample was made of PBMCs. The V and J genes are TRBV9 and TRBJ1-6; perhaps TRBD1 as D (6 bases). CDR3 DNA: TGTGCCAGCAGCTCCCCCGGGACAAGCCCCCTCCACTTT. Its protein product is CASSSPGTSPLHF.